This TCR beta chain was obtained from a study of T cell clonotyping in hematopoietic cell transplantation. Per germline, CDR1 DFQATT and CDR2 SNEGSKA (reference sequence). The CDR3 loop spans 11 amino acids. The time point denotes: recipient sample about 28 days before transplant, after cytoreduction. Method: immunoSEQ multiplex PCR; TCRdb's copy keeps in-frame clones and lacks some. The table shows around 45,000 clones, with roughly 80% occurring only once. Comment on this clone: One end of the junction does not line up with germline, which may come from a read error.

The sequence derives from a man aged 60 to 69 with myelodysplastic syndrome. Some clones in this sample may be carry-over from other donors' samples. Specimen: peripheral blood mononuclear cells, collected before stem cell transplant. V gene TRBV20-1 combines with J gene TRBJ1-2; no firm D call. CDR3 sequence reads: CSASWGGSQHF. CDR3 nucleotides: TGCAGTGCTAGCTGGGGTGGCTCCCAGCACTTC.